The sequence of this T cell receptor beta chain was determined in a study of cytomegalovirus exposure and HLA in healthy donors. Study conclusions and caveats: Among the sequence variants, a highly shared cluster was likely an artifact of sequencing.

On this clone itself: What it binds is unknown.

60 Vbeta and 13 Jbeta primers were used in PCR. Method: immunoSEQ multiplex PCR; TCRdb's copy keeps in-frame clones and lacks some. The data show 90,000 to 100,000 clones, 69% seen once. The germline V gene has CDR1 SGHAT and CDR2 FQNNGV. This CDR3 is 16 amino acids long. V lost 5 bases, J lost 6 bases, and 16 bases stayed unmatched. What was sequenced was PBMCs. The chain couples TRBV11-2 to TRBJ2-7; TRBD1 matches at 7 bases. The receptor was derived from a man between 45 and 60 years old in good health and CMV-seronegative. The chain's CDR3 is CASSPLTGPRGSEQYV. Written as DNA, the CDR3 is TGTGCCAGCAGCCCGCTGACAGGCCCCAGGGGGAGCGAGCAGTACGTC.